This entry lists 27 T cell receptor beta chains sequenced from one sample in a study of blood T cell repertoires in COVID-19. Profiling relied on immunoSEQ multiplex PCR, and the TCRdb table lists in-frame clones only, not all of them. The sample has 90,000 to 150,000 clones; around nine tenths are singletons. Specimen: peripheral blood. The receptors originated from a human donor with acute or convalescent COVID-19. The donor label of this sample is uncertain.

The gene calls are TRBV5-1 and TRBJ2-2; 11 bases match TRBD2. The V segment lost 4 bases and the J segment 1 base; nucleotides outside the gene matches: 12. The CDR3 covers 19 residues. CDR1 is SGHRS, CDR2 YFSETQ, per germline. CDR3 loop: CASSPGTGGLAGNTGELFF. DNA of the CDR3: TGCGCCAGCAGCCCCGGGACAGGAGGACTAGCGGGGAACACCGGGGAGCTGTTTTTT.

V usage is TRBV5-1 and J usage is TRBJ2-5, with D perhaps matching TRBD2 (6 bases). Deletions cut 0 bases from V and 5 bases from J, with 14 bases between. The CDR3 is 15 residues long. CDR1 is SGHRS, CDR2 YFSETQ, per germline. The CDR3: CASSLAGTVSETQYF. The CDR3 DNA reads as TGCGCCAGCAGCTTGGCCGGGACTGTATCCGAGACCCAGTACTTC.

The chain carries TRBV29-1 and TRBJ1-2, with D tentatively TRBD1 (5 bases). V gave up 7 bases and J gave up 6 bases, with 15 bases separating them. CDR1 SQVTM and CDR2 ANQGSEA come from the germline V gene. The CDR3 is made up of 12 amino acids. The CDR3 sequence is CSADMGRNGYTF. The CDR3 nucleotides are TGCAGCGCAGATATGGGGCGAAATGGCTACACCTTC.

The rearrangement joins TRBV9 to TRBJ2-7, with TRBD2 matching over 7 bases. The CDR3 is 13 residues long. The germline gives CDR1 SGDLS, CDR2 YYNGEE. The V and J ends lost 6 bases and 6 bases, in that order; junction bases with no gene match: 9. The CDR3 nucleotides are TGTGCCAGCACCCCCGGGGAGGGAGCCGAGCAGTACTTC. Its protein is CASTPGEGAEQYF.

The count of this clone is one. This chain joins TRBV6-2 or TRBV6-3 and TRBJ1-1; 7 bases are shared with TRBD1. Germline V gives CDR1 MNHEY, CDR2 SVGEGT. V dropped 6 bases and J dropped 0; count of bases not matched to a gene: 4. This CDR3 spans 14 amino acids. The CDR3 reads CASSQQGMNTEAFF. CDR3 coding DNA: TGTGCCAGCAGCCAACAGGGGATGAACACTGAAGCTTTCTTT.

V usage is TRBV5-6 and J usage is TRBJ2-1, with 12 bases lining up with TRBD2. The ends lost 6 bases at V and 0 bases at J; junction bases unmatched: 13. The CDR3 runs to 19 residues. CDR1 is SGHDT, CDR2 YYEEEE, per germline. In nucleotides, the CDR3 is TGTGCCAGCATAAATAGTTGGACTAGCGGGAAAAGCTCCTACAATGAGCAGTTCTTC. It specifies CASINSWTSGKSSYNEQFF.

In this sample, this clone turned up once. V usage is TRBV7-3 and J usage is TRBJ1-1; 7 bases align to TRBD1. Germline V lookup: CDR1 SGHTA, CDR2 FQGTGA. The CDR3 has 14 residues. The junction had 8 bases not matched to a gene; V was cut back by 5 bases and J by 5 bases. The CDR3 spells CASSPQGGGTEAFF. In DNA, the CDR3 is TGTGCCAGCAGCCCGCAGGGGGGAGGAACTGAAGCTTTCTTT.

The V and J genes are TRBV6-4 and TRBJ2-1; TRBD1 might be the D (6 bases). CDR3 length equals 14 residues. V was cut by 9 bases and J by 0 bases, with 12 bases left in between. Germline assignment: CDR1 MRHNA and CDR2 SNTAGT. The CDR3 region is CARDRTSSYNEQFF. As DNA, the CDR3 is TGTGCCAGAGACAGGACGAGCTCCTACAATGAGCAGTTCTTC.

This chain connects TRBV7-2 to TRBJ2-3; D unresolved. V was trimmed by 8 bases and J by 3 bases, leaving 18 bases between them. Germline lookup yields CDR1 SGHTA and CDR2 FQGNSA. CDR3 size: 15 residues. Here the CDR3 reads CASAQKWAPTDTQYF. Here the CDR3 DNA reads TGTGCCAGCGCGCAGAAGTGGGCACCTACAGATACGCAGTATTTT.

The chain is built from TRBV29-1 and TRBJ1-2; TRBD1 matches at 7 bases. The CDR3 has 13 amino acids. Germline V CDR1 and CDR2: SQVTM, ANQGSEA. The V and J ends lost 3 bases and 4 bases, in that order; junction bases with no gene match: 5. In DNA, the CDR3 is TGCAGCGTTGACCCCGGGACAGCCTATGGCTACACCTTC. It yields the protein CSVDPGTAYGYTF.

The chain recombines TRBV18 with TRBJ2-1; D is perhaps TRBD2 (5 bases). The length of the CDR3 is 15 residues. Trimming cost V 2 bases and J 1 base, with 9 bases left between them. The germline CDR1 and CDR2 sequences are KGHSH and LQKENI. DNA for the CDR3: TGTGCCAGCTCACCATCGGGGTCTTCCTACAATGAGCAGTTCTTC. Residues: CASSPSGSSYNEQFF. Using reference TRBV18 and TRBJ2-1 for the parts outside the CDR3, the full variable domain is NAGVMQNPRHLVRRRGQEARLRCSPMKGHSHVYWYRQLPEEGLKFMVYLQKENIIDESGMPKERFSAEFPKEGPSILRIQQVVRGDSAAYFCASSPSGSSYNEQFFGPGTRLTVL.

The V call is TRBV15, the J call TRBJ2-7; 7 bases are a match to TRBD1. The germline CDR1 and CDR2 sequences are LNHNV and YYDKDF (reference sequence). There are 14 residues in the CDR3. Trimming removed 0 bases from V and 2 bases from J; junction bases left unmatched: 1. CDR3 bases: TGTGCCACCAGCAGAGATCAGGGGGCCTACGAGCAGTACTTC. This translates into CATSRDQGAYEQYF.

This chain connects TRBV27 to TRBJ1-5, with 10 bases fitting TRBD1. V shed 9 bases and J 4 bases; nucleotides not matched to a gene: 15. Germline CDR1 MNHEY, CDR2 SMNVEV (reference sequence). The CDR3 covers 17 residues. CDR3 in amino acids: CASHAVTGGNQNQPQHF. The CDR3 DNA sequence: TGTGCCAGTCATGCCGTGACAGGGGGCAATCAAAATCAGCCCCAGCATTTT.

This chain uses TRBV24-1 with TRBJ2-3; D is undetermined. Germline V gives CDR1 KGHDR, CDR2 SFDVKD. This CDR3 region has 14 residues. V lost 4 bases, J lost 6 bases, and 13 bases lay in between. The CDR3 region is CATSEFAGADTQYF. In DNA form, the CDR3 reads TGTGCCACCAGTGAATTTGCCGGTGCGGATACGCAGTATTTT.

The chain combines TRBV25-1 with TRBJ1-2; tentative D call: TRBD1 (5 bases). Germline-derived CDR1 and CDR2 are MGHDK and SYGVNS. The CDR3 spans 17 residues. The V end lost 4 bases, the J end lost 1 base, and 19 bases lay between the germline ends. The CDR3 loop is CASSGYSRQTFNYGYTF. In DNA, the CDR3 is TGTGCCAGCAGTGGCTATTCGAGACAGACTTTTAACTATGGCTACACCTTC.

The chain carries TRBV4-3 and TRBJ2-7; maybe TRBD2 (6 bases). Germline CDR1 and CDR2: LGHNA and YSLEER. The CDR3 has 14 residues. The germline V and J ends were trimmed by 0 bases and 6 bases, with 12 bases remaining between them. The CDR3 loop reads CASSQERLAPEQYF. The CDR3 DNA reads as TGCGCCAGCAGCCAAGAACGGCTAGCGCCCGAGCAGTACTTC.

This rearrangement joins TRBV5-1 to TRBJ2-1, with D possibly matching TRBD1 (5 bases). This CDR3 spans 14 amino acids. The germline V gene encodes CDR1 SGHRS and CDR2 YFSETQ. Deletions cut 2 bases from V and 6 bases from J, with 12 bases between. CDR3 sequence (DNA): TGCGCCAGCAGCTTTAGTCAAAGGGGCAATGAGCAGTTCTTC. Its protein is CASSFSQRGNEQFF.

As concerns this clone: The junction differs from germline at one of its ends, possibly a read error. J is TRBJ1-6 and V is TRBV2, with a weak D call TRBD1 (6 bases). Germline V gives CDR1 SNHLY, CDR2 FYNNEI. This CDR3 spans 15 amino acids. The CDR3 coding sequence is TGTGCCAGCAGCGAAGGACAGATTCCCGGTTCACCCCTCCACTTT. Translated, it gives CASSEGQIPGSPLHF.

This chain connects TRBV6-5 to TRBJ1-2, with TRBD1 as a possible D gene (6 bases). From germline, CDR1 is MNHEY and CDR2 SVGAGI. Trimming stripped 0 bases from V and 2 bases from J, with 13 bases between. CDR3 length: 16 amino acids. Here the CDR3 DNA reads TGTGCCAGCAGTTACTCGCGGACAGCTATAAACTATGGCTACACCTTC. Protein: CASSYSRTAINYGYTF.

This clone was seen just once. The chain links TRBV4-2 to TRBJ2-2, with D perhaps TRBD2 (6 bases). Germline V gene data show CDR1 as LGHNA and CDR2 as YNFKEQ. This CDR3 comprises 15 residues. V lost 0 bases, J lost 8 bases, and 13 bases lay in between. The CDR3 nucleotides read TGTGCCAGCAGCCAAGAGCCGGCGGGGTCGGGGGAGCTGTTTTTT. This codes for CASSQEPAGSGELFF.

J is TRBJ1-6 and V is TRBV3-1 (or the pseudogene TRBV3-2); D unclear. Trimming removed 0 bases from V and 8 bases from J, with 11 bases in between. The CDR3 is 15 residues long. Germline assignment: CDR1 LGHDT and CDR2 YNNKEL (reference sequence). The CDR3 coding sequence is TGTGCCAGCAGCCAAGATAGTTCACCGTATTCACCCCTCCACTTT. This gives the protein CASSQDSSPYSPLHF.

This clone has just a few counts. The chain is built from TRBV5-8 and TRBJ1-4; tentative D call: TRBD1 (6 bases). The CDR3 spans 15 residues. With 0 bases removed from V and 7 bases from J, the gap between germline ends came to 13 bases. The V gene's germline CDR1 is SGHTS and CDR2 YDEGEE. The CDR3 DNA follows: TGTGCCAGCAGCTTGGTAGGGGGGGCCGGTGAAAAACTGTTTTTT. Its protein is CASSLVGGAGEKLFF. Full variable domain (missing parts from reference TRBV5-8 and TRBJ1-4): EAGVTQSPTHLIKTRGQQATLRCSPISGHTSVYWYQQALGLGLQFLLWYDEGEERNRGNFPPRFSGRQFPNYSSELNVNALELEDSALYLCASSLVGGAGEKLFFGSGTQLSVL.

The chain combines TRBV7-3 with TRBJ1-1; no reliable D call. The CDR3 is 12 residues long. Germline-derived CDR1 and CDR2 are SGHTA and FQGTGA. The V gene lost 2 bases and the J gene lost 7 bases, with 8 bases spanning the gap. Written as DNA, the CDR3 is TGTGCCAGCAGCTTATCAGGTGGTGAAGCTTTCTTT. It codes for CASSLSGGEAFF. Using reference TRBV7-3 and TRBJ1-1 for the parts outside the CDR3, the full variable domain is GAGVSQTPSNKVTEKGKYVELRCDPISGHTALYWYRQSLGQGPEFLIYFQGTGAADDSGLPNDRFFAVRPEGSVSTLKIQRTERGDSAVYLCASSLSGGEAFFGQGTRLTVV.

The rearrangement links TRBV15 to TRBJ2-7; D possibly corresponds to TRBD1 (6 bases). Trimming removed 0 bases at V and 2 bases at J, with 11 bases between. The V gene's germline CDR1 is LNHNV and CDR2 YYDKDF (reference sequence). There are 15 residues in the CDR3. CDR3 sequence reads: CATSRESRGAYEQYF. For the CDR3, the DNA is TGTGCCACCAGCAGAGAAAGCAGGGGAGCCTACGAGCAGTACTTC.

CDR3 sequence (DNA): TGTGCCAGCAGTCCCTGGGGGGAGTCAAAGACCCAGTACTTC. This translates into CASSPWGESKTQYF. The chain couples TRBV28 to TRBJ2-5, with D perhaps TRBD2 (6 bases). Germline V gene data show CDR1 as MDHEN and CDR2 as SYDVKM. V gave up 5 bases and J gave up 6 bases, with 16 bases separating them. The CDR3 contains 14 residues.

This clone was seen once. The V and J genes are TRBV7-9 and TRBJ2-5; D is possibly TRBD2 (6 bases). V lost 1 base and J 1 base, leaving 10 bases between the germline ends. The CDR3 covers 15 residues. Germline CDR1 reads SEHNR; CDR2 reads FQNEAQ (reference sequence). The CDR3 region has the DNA TGTGCCAGCAGCTTAGTCCCGGGACTCCAAGAGACCCAGTACTTC. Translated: CASSLVPGLQETQYF.

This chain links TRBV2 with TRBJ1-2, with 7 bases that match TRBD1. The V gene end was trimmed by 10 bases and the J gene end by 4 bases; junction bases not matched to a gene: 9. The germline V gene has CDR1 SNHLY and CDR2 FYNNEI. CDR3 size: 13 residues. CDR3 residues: CATSTGTVYGYTF. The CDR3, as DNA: TGTGCCACCTCAACCGGGACAGTCTATGGCTACACCTTC. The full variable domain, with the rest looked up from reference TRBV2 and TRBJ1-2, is EPEVTQTPSHQVTQMGQEVILRCVPISNHLYFYWYRQILGQKVEFLVSFYNNEISEKSEIFDDQFSVERPDGSNFTLKIRSTKLEDSAMYFCATSTGTVYGYTFGSGTRLTVV.